This T cell receptor beta chain stems from a study of monozygotic twins with inflammatory bowel disease. TCRdb reprocessed the 5' RACE reads, with one entry per CDR3 protein and no DNA. The table for this sample gives some 200,000 distinct CDR3 sequences. The CDR3 totals 12 residues. The germline V gene has CDR1 DFQATT and CDR2 SNEGSKA (reference sequence). The chain is built from TRBV20-1 and TRBJ2-4; the D call of TRBD2 rests on TCRdb alone, since no DNA is present to check it. Sample: blood. The sequence was collected from a human donor with ulcerative colitis or Crohn's disease, or a healthy co-twin of an affected twin (not recorded which). CDR3: CSALAGDHMQYF.